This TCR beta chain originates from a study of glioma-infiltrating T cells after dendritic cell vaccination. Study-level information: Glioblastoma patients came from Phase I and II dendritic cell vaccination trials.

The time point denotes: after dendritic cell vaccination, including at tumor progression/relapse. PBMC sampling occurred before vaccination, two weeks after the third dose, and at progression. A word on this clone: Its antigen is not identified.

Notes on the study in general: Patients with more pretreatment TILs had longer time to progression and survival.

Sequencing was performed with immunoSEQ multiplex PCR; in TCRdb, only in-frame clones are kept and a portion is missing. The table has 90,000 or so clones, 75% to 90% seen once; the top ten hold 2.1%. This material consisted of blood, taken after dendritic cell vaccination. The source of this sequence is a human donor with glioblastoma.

The chain's CDR3 is CASSNRCDSYNEQFF. The CDR3 DNA sequence: TGTGCCAGCAGCAACCGGTGCGACTCCTACAATGAGCAGTTCTTC. The chain uses TRBV21-1 and TRBJ2-1; TRBD2 was called by the table and not checked on the DNA. TRBV21-1 is an annotated pseudogene. The CDR3 runs 15 residues.